This T cell receptor beta chain is drawn from a study of a mutant IDH1 vaccine in newly diagnosed glioma. Data came from immunoSEQ multiplex PCR; TCRdb stores just in-frame clones and leaves some out. Of tens of thousands of clones in the sample, 60% to 85% were seen once. This CDR3 comprises 13 residues. CDR1 LGHNT and CDR2 FRNRAP come from the germline V gene. Deletions cut 2 bases from V and 1 base from J, with 5 bases between. Indicated time point: baseline, week 1 (first vaccination visit). The treatment: pre-vaccination baseline after standard-of-care therapy. The sequencing used PBMCs, collected from a glioma patient treated with radiotherapy, temozolomide or both. The chain employs TRBV12-5 and TRBJ1-1; the D is unclear. This receptor was taken from a woman aged 40 to 50 with glioma. CDR3 DNA sequence: TGTGCTAGTGGTTTGAAAGGGAACACTGAAGCTTTCTTT. It codes for CASGLKGNTEAFF.